Following are 15 T cell receptor beta chains from one sample sequenced in a study of T cells in Graves' hyperthyroidism and ophthalmopathy. TCR beta CDR3 sequences were amplified from RNA transcripts. When the TCR CDR3 underwent first-round RT-PCR, the HTBI primer set was used. TCRdb re-analysed the multiplex PCR reads in MiXCR, keeping a single row per CDR3 protein. The sample shows more than 350,000 distinct CDR3 sequences, nearly 15% of them seen only once. The sample taken for sequencing was blood. These TCRs come from a woman aged 55-75 years with Graves' ophthalmopathy.

This clonotype was counted many times. The chain links TRBV6-5 to TRBJ1-1; unclear D gene. V was pared by 2 bases and J by 1 base, with 5 bases between. Germline CDR1 MNHEY, CDR2 SVGAGI. CDR3 length: 13 residues. The CDR3 reads CASSYPPNTEAFF. The CDR3 nucleotides are TGTGCCAGCAGTTACCCCCCGAACACTGAAGCTTTCTTT.

This clonotype was counted at least ten times. The rearrangement uses TRBV24-1 and TRBJ2-2; D not resolved. CDR3 length: 15 amino acids. V was cut by 4 bases and J by 4 bases, with 12 bases left in between. Germline CDR1 reads KGHDR; CDR2 reads SFDVKD. The CDR3 DNA sequence: TGTGCCACCAGTGACCCCGGTCAGACCACCGGGGAGCTGTTTTTT. Protein sequence: CATSDPGQTTGELFF.

On this clonotype itself: A clone one base away is much larger, so this may be a read error. The V gene is TRBV27, the J gene TRBJ2-7, with 9 bases lining up with TRBD2. Germline loops: CDR1 MNHEY, CDR2 SMNVEV (reference sequence). The CDR3 contains 14 residues. After removal of 8 bases from V and 4 bases from J, the junction contained 9 bases not matched to a gene. The CDR3 DNA is TGTGCCAGCGGATCGCGGGAGGGCGGGTACGAGCAGTACTTC. Protein product: CASGSREGGYEQYF.

This clonotype was counted many times. The chain has TRBV2 and TRBJ1-2; no definite D call. CDR3 length equals 13 residues. The ends were cut back, 8 bases at V and 1 base at J, with 11 bases in the middle. The germline gives CDR1 SNHLY, CDR2 FYNNEI. CDR3 coding DNA: TGTGCCAGCCGAGGCCTACTTAACTATGGCTACACCTTC. Translating gives CASRGLLNYGYTF. Together with reference TRBV2 and TRBJ1-2, the CDR3 gives the full variable domain: EPEVTQTPSHQVTQMGQEVILRCVPISNHLYFYWYRQILGQKVEFLVSFYNNEISEKSEIFDDQFSVERPDGSNFTLKIRSTKLEDSAMYFCASRGLLNYGYTFGSGTRLTVV.

The J gene is TRBJ2-7, the V gene TRBV7-9, with 7 bases lining up with TRBD2. The CDR3 is made up of 14 amino acids. Trimming took 3 bases from V and 6 from J; bases not matched to a gene: 8. CDR1 and CDR2 (germline): SEHNR, FQNEAQ (reference sequence). CDR3: CASSFGLVYGEQYF. The CDR3 bases are TGTGCCAGCAGCTTTGGACTAGTTTATGGCGAGCAGTACTTC.

As to this clonotype: Just one base apart from a much larger clone, this may be a read error. The chain couples TRBV10-3 to TRBJ2-7, with D maybe TRBD2 (6 bases). From germline, CDR1 is ENHRY and CDR2 SYGVKD. The CDR3 extends over 14 amino acids. CDR3 DNA: TGTGCCATCAGTGAGGGGGGGTTGCCCTACGAGCAGTGCTTC. The encoded protein is CAISEGGLPYEQCF.

The chain carries TRBV10-3 and TRBJ1-1; D is uncertain. Germline V gives CDR1 ENHRY, CDR2 SYGVKD. Trimming pared 6 bases from V and 6 bases from J, leaving 17 bases between. This CDR3 is 14 amino acids long. As DNA, the CDR3 is TGTGCCATCAGGGCCCCCGGGATGGGAGCTGAAGCTTTCTTT. Translated, it gives CAIRAPGMGAEAFF.

The table lists this clonotype with a few counts. V and J are TRBV5-4 and TRBJ1-6, with a tentative D call TRBD1 (5 bases). V lost 6 bases, J lost 8 bases, and 15 bases lay in between. Germline V gene data show CDR1 as SGHNT and CDR2 as YYREEE (reference sequence). This CDR3 is 14 amino acids long. CDR3 sequence: CASTNGGEDSPLHF. The CDR3 nucleotides read TGTGCCAGCACCAACGGGGGTGAGGATTCACCCCTCCACTTT.

This clonotype was counted ten times or more. This sequence joins TRBV28 and TRBJ2-5; no reliable D call. V was cut by 5 bases and J by 7 bases, with 17 bases left in between. This CDR3 is built from 14 residues. Germline lookup yields CDR1 MDHEN and CDR2 SYDVKM. CDR3 sequence (DNA): TGTGCCAGCAGTCCGTATAGTTGGTCGGGGACCCAGTACTTC. This codes for CASSPYSWSGTQYF.

The V and J genes are TRBV4-1 and TRBJ1-2; the D is unclear. Germline CDR1 MGHRA, CDR2 YSYEKL. The CDR3 totals 15 residues. The V gene lost 4 bases and the J gene lost 2 bases, with 14 bases spanning the gap. Here the CDR3 DNA reads TGCGCCAGCAGCCCATCTCCGACCGTCAACTATGGCTACACCTTC. Translation gives CASSPSPTVNYGYTF.

This clonotype was recorded at least ten times. The chain links TRBV7-8 to TRBJ2-5, with D unresolved. Germline V gene data show CDR1 as SGHVS and CDR2 as FQNEAQ. The V end was cut by 1 base, the J end by 0 bases, with 12 bases between. This CDR3 contains 16 residues. CDR3 region: CASSLVLGWDQETQYF. CDR3 bases: TGTGCCAGCAGCTTAGTTCTGGGGTGGGACCAAGAGACCCAGTACTTC.

The rearrangement joins TRBV20-1 to TRBJ2-7; TRBD2 matches 10 bases. Trimming at V came to 3 bases and at J to 5 bases, leaving 22 bases not matched to a gene. Germline loops: CDR1 DFQATT, CDR2 SNEGSKA (reference sequence). The CDR3 length is 19 residues. The CDR3 DNA follows: TGCAGTGCTAGTGCCTCGGCTAGCGGGAGAGGGGGGTGGAACAACGAGCAGTACTTC. Translated, it gives CSASASASGRGGWNNEQYF.

This clonotype showed up many times. The genes are TRBV9 and TRBJ2-7, with 7 bases that match TRBD2. This CDR3 is built from 15 residues. With V trimmed by 2 bases and J by 0 bases, 5 bases remained unmatched. CDR1 and CDR2 from the germline V gene are SGDLS and YYNGEE. The chain's CDR3 is CASSVGGGTSYEQYF. DNA for the CDR3: TGTGCCAGCAGCGTGGGGGGGGGAACCTCCTACGAGCAGTACTTC.

A few counts support this clonotype. CDR3 DNA: TGTGCCAGTAGTATGACTAGCGCCCGCACAGATACGCAGTATTTT. This translates into CASSMTSARTDTQYF. J is TRBJ2-3 and V is TRBV19, with 8 positions matching TRBD2. V shed 3 bases, J shed 1 base, and the junction held 3 bases outside the gene matches. Germline lookup yields CDR1 LNHDA and CDR2 SQIVND (reference sequence). This CDR3 is built from 15 residues.

In this sample, this clonotype turned up many times. The J gene is TRBJ2-1, the V gene TRBV7-8, with D possibly being TRBD1 (5 bases). The V gene lost 2 bases and the J gene lost 5 bases, with 16 bases spanning the gap. CDR3 length: 16 residues. Germline CDR1 is SGHVS and CDR2 is FQNEAQ. The CDR3 reads CASSLYPVLGHNEQFF. CDR3 DNA sequence: TGTGCCAGCAGCTTATACCCGGTATTGGGGCACAATGAGCAGTTCTTC.